Below are 13 T cell receptor beta chains sequenced from a single sample in a study of T cells after somatic rescue of genetic block. Clones were read by immunoSEQ multiplex PCR, and TCRdb kept only the in-frame ones, dropping some. The sample consists of almost 15,000 clones, about 70% of them appearing once. Sequences were obtained from peripheral blood mononuclear cells (PBMCs). The receptors come from a man younger than 35.

This clone was observed a few times. The chain recombines TRBV9 with TRBJ2-5; 11 nucleotides match TRBD2. V shed 0 bases and J 5 bases; nucleotides not matched to a gene: 3. CDR1 is SGDLS, CDR2 YYNGEE, per germline. The CDR3 runs 15 residues. CDR3 DNA sequence: TGTGCCAGCAGCGTAGAACTAGCGGGAGAGGAGACCCAGTACTTC. Translating it yields CASSVELAGEETQYF.

V usage is TRBV10-3 and J usage is TRBJ2-1; 7 nucleotides line up with TRBD1. J was trimmed by 3 bases and V by 11 bases; bases with no gene match: 7. Germline CDR1 reads ENHRY; CDR2 reads SYGVKD. The length of the CDR3 is 13 residues. The CDR3 DNA follows: TGTGCCGCCGGGACAGTCAACTACAATGAGCAGTTCTTC. Amino acid sequence: CAAGTVNYNEQFF.

V is TRBV6-6 and J is TRBJ2-2, with 12 bases aligning to TRBD1. Germline CDR1 MNHNY, CDR2 SVGAGI (reference sequence). This CDR3 is 15 amino acids long. V lost 5 bases to trimming and J lost 7 bases; unmatched junction nucleotides: 5. The CDR3 is CASSLGQGAVGELFF. CDR3 coding DNA: TGTGCCAGCAGTCTGGGACAGGGGGCGGTCGGGGAGCTGTTTTTT.

This clone has just one count. This sequence joins TRBV14 and TRBJ2-1, with D unresolved. The germline gives CDR1 SGHDN, CDR2 FVKESK. Trimming removed 4 bases from V and 0 bases from J, with 4 bases in between. This CDR3 region has 13 residues. CDR3: CASSRSSYNEQFF. The CDR3 DNA reads TGTGCCAGCAGCCGTAGCTCCTACAATGAGCAGTTCTTC.

This clone was picked up one time. V gene TRBV27 combines with J gene TRBJ2-7; D ambiguous. The germline gives CDR1 MNHEY, CDR2 SMNVEV (reference sequence). This CDR3 has 18 residues. V lost 3 bases to trimming and J lost 0 bases, with 21 bases between them. The DNA for the CDR3 is TGTGCCAGCAGTTTTAGGAACCCGTTCGGTATTAGCTCCTACGAGCAGTACTTC. Its translation is CASSFRNPFGISSYEQYF.

V gene TRBV18 combines with J gene TRBJ1-1, with D uncertain. The germline CDR1 and CDR2 sequences are KGHSH and LQKENI. The CDR3 spans 12 residues. Trimming took 2 bases from V and 1 from J, leaving 2 bases between them. CDR3 sequence (DNA): TGTGCCAGCTCACCAAGGAACACTGAAGCTTTCTTT. Encoded protein: CASSPRNTEAFF.

The chain is built from TRBV9 and TRBJ2-1; TRBD2 matches at 9 bases. Per the germline V gene, CDR1 is SGDLS and CDR2 is YYNGEE. The CDR3 is made up of 16 amino acids. Trimming took 2 bases from V and 0 from J; bases not matched to a gene: 3. The CDR3 loop is CASSVVAGASYNEQFF. In DNA, the CDR3 is TGTGCCAGCAGCGTCGTAGCGGGGGCCTCCTACAATGAGCAGTTCTTC. The whole variable domain, filled in from reference TRBV9 and TRBJ2-1, reads DSGVTQTPKHLITATGQRVTLRCSPRSGDLSVYWYQQSLDQGLQFLIQYYNGEERAKGNILERFSAQQFPDLHSELNLSSLELGDSALYFCASSVVAGASYNEQFFGPGTRLTVL.

The chain joins TRBV7-6 to TRBJ2-3, with a tentative D call TRBD2 (7 bases). Per the germline V gene, CDR1 is SGHVS and CDR2 is FNYEAQ. V was trimmed by 3 bases and J by 6 bases, leaving 13 bases between them. The CDR3 is 14 amino acids. CDR3 sequence reads: CASSFGGGLDTQYF. The DNA for the CDR3 is TGTGCCAGCAGCTTTGGGGGGGGCCTGGATACGCAGTATTTT.

For the CDR3, the DNA is TGCGCCAGCAGCCGGACTAGCGGGGGGCCTCAAGGGGAGCTGTTTTTT. Protein: CASSRTSGGPQGELFF. This sequence joins TRBV5-1 and TRBJ2-2; 14 nucleotides agree with TRBD2. V was pared by 4 bases and J by 8 bases, with 7 bases of the junction left unmatched. The CDR3 runs 16 residues. Per the germline V gene, CDR1 is SGHRS and CDR2 is YFSETQ. Filled out from reference TRBV5-1 and TRBJ2-2, the complete variable domain reads KAGVTQTPRYLIKTRGQQVTLSCSPISGHRSVSWYQQTPGQGLQFLFEYFSETQRNKGNFPGRFSGRQFSNSRSEMNVSTLELGDSALYLCASSRTSGGPQGELFFGEGSRLTVL.

V usage is TRBV11-3 and J usage is TRBJ2-7, with 9 bases matching TRBD1. Germline values: CDR1 SGHNT, CDR2 YENEEA. J gave up 1 base and V 1 base, and 11 bases lay outside the gene matches. The CDR3 spans 18 residues. CDR3 nucleotide sequence: TGTGCCAGCAGCTTAGGACAGGGGGACCAGCGGATTTCCTACGAGCAGTACTTC. It yields the protein CASSLGQGDQRISYEQYF.

This chain joins TRBV28 and TRBJ2-7, with 7 bases that match TRBD2. CDR1 is MDHEN, CDR2 SYDVKM, per germline. The CDR3 spans 15 residues. Trimming removed 6 bases from V and 2 bases from J; junction bases left unmatched: 10. CDR3 amino acids: CASRPYASGAYEQYF. The CDR3 region has the DNA TGTGCCAGCAGACCTTATGCTAGCGGAGCCTACGAGCAGTACTTC.

Here the CDR3 reads CASSYSFLTHYTEAFF. DNA for the CDR3: TGTGCCAGCAGTTACTCATTTTTGACACACTACACTGAAGCTTTCTTT. V usage is TRBV6-5 and J usage is TRBJ1-1; D unclear. The germline V and J ends were trimmed by 0 bases and 3 bases, with 14 bases remaining between them. This CDR3 contains 16 residues. The germline V gene encodes CDR1 MNHEY and CDR2 SVGAGI.

V and J are TRBV2 and TRBJ1-6, with a possible D match to TRBD1 (5 bases). The V gene's germline CDR1 is SNHLY and CDR2 FYNNEI. The CDR3 has 16 amino acids. Trimming took off 7 bases at V and 10 bases at J, with 23 bases between the two ends. The CDR3 DNA reads as TGTGCCAGCAAGAGTCGGGTAAGCCACAGGAACTCACCCCTCCACTTT. This gives the protein CASKSRVSHRNSPLHF.